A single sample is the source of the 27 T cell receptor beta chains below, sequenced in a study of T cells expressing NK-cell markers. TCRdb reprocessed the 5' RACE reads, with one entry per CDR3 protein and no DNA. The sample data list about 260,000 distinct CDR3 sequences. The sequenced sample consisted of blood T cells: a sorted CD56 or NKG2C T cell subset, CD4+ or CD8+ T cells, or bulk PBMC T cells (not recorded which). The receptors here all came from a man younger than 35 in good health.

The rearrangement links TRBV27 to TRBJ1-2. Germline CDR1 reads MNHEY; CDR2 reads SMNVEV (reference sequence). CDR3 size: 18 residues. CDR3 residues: CASSSEAPPGLDNYGYTF.

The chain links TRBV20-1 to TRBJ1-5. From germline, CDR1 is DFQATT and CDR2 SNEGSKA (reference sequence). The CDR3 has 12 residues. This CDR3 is CSARDLGQPQHF.

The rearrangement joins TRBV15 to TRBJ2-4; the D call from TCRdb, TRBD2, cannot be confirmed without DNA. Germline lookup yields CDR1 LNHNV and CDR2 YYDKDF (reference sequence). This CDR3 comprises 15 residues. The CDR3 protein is CATSGTSGSGNIQYF.

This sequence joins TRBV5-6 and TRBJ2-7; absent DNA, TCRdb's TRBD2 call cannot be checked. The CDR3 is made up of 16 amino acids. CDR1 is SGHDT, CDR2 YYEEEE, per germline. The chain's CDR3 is CASSLVLAGGAGEQYF.

CDR3 in amino acids: CASKSDRQYEQYF. The J gene is TRBJ2-7, the V gene TRBV28; lacking DNA, the TRBD1 call made by TCRdb goes unchecked. Germline lookup yields CDR1 MDHEN and CDR2 SYDVKM. The CDR3 loop spans 13 amino acids. The entire variable domain, with the rest obtained from reference TRBV28 and TRBJ2-7, is as follows: DVKVTQSSRYLVKRTGEKVFLECVQDMDHENMFWYRQDPGLGLRLIYFSYDVKMKEKGDIPEGYSVSREKKERFSLILESASTNQTSMYLCASKSDRQYEQYFGPGTRLTVT.

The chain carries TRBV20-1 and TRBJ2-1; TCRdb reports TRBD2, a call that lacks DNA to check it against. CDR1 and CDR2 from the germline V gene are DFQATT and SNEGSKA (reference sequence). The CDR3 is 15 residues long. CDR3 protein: CSARAAGGPYNDQFF.

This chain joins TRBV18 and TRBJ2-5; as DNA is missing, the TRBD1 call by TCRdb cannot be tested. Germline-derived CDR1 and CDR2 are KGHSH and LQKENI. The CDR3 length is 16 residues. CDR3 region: CASSPPGTGGQETQYF.

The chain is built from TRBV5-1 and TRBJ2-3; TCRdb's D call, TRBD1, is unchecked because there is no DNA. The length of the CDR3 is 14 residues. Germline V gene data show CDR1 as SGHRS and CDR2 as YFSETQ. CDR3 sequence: CASQGQGVTDTQYF.

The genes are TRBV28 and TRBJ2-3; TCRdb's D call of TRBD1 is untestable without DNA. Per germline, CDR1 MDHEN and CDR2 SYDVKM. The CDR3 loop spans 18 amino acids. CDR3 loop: CASSLGASSSANTDTQYF.

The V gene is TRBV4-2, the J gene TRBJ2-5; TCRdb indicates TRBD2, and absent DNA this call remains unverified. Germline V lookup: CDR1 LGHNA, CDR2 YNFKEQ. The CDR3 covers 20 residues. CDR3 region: CASSQDWSSLAGDFKETQYF.

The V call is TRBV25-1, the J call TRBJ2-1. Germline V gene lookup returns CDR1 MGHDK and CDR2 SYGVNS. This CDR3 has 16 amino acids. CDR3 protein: CASSDLSGRTYNEQFF.

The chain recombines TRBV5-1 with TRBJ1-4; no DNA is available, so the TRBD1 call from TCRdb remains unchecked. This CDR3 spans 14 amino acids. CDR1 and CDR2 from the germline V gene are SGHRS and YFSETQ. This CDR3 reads CASSFQGGSEKLFF.

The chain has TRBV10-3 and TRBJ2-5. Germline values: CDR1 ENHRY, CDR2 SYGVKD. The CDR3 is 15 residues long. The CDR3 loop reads CAISESGRMKETQYF.

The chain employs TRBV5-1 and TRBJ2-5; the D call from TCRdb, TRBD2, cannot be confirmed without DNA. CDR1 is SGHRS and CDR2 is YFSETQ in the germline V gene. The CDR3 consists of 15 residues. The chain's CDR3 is CASSSQRGRGETQYF.

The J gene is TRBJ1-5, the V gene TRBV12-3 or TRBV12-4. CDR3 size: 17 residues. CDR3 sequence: CASSLRVADYSNQPQHF.

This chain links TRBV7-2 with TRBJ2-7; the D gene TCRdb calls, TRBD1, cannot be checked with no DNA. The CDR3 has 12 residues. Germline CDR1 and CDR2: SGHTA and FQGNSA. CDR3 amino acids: CASSLGAGGQYF.

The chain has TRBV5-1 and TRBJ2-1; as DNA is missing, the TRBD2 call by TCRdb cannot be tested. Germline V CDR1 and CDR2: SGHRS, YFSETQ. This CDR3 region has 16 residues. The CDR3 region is CASSLGLAGGSYEQFF.

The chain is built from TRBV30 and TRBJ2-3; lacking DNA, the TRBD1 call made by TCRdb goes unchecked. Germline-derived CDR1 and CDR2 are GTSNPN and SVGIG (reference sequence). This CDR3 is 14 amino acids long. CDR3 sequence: CAWSSQGWSNTQYF.

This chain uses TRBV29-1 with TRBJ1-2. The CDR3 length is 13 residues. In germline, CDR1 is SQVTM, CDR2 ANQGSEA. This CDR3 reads CSVELARDYGYTF.

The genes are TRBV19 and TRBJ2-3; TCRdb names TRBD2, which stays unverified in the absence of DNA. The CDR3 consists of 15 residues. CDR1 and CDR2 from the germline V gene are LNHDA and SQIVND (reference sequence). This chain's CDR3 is CASSMSSGIWDTQYF.

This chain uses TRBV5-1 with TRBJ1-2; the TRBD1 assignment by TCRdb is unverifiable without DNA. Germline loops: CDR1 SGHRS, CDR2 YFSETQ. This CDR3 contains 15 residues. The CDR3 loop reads CASSLAQGASGGYTF.

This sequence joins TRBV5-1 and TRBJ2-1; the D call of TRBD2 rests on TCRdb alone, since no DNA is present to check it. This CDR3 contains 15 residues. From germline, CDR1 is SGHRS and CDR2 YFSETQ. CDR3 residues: CASSLDAGVRDEQFF.

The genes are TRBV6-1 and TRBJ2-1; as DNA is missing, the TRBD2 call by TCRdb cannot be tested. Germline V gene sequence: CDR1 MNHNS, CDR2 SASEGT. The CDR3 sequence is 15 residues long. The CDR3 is CASSEYSLRHNEQFF.

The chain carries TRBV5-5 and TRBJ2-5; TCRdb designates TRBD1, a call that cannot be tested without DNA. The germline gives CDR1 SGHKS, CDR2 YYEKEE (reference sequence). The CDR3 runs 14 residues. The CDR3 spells CASSDPGGSETQYF.

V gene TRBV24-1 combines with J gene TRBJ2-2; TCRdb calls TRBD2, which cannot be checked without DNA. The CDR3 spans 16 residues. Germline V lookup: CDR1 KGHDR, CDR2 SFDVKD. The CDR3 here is CATSAAVEVNTGELFF.

The chain's CDR3 is CASSARLAGPEGRHF. The V call is TRBV7-8, the J call TRBJ2-3; checking the TCRdb D call of TRBD2 is not possible without DNA. The CDR3 is 15 residues long. The germline gives CDR1 SGHVS, CDR2 FQNEAQ.

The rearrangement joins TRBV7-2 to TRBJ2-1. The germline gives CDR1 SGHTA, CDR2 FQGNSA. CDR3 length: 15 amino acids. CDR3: CASRATGGSYNEQFF.